What follows are 30 T cell receptor beta chains derived from one specimen sequenced in a study of cytomegalovirus exposure and HLA in healthy donors. Only in-frame clones appear in the TCRdb table, and some are missing; sequencing was by immunoSEQ multiplex PCR. The data show about 120,000 clones, 88% seen once. Sequenced sample: PBMCs. The receptor source for this set is a woman aged 30 to 39 in good health and CMV-seropositive.

V usage is TRBV7-2 and J usage is TRBJ1-4; no reliable D call. Germline V gene lookup returns CDR1 SGHTA and CDR2 FQGNSA. Deletions cut 5 bases from V and 2 bases from J, with 9 bases between. The CDR3 extends over 14 amino acids. The CDR3 nucleotides read TGTGCCAGCAGCCCCCGTTTTACTAATGAAAAACTGTTTTTT. Protein sequence: CASSPRFTNEKLFF.

The chain is built from TRBV27 and TRBJ2-7; D call uncertain. The CDR3 extends over 16 amino acids. The V gene lost 11 bases and the J gene lost 0 bases, with 23 bases spanning the gap. Per germline, CDR1 MNHEY and CDR2 SMNVEV (reference sequence). CDR3 region: CAASKEGGLSSYEQYF. CDR3 nucleotides: TGTGCCGCCAGCAAGGAAGGCGGATTGAGCTCCTACGAGCAGTACTTC.

The CDR3 is CASSLDGEAHGYTF. In DNA, the CDR3 is TGTGCCAGCAGCTTAGACGGGGAGGCGCACGGCTACACCTTC. This chain joins TRBV13 and TRBJ1-2; D gene uncertain. In germline, CDR1 is PRHDT, CDR2 FYEKMQ (reference sequence). Trimming shortened V by 1 base and J by 8 bases, and 14 bases separated the two germline ends. This CDR3 region has 14 residues.

The rearrangement uses TRBV28 and TRBJ2-3; D might be TRBD2 (6 bases). This CDR3 is built from 15 residues. Trimming shortened V by 5 bases and J by 3 bases, and 15 bases separated the two germline ends. The germline gives CDR1 MDHEN, CDR2 SYDVKM. The CDR3 region has the DNA TGTGCCAGCAGTCAGCGGGTGAGGGGTACAGATACGCAGTATTTT. Translating it yields CASSQRVRGTDTQYF.

This rearrangement joins TRBV7-6 to TRBJ2-2; TRBD1 is a possible D gene (5 bases). There are 13 residues in the CDR3. Trimming removed 3 bases at V and 5 bases at J, with 7 bases between. Germline CDR1 and CDR2: SGHVS and FNYEAQ. CDR3 coding DNA: TGTGCCAGCAGCTTGACAGAGACCGGGGAGCTGTTTTTT. Its protein product is CASSLTETGELFF. Using reference TRBV7-6 and TRBJ2-2 for the parts outside the CDR3, the full variable domain is GAGVSQSPRYKVTKRGQDVALRCDPISGHVSLYWYRQALGQGPEFLTYFNYEAQQDKSGLPNDRFSAERPEGSISTLTIQRTEQRDSAMYRCASSLTETGELFFGEGSRLTVL.

The chain couples TRBV6-5 to TRBJ2-7, with 11 bases aligning to TRBD2. The germline gives CDR1 MNHEY, CDR2 SVGAGI. The J segment lost 6 bases and the V segment lost 1 base, leaving 8 bases of the junction unmatched. The CDR3 runs to 16 residues. The CDR3 nucleotides read TGTGCCAGCAGTTACTTGATAGCGGGAGGGCCTCGCGAGCAGTACTTC. This gives the protein CASSYLIAGGPREQYF.

The chain recombines TRBV11-2 with TRBJ2-3; TRBD1 matches at 9 bases. Trimming cost V 5 bases and J 6 bases; bases outside gene matches: 9. CDR3 length equals 15 residues. The V gene's germline CDR1 is SGHAT and CDR2 FQNNGV. CDR3 sequence (DNA): TGTGCCAGCAGCCAACAGGGGGCTAAGATGGATACGCAGTATTTT. This encodes CASSQQGAKMDTQYF.

The V call is TRBV11-2, the J call TRBJ2-7; unclear D gene. This CDR3 has 13 amino acids. CDR1 and CDR2 from the germline V gene are SGHAT and FQNNGV. The V end was cut by 3 bases, the J end by 0 bases, with 6 bases between. The CDR3 spells CASSFTVSYEQYF. In DNA form, the CDR3 reads TGTGCCAGCAGCTTCACAGTCTCCTACGAGCAGTACTTC.

The chain uses TRBV7-2 and TRBJ2-1, with 7 bases identical to TRBD2. Losses at the gene ends were 4 bases for V and 14 bases for J; bases not matched to a gene: 14. Per the germline V gene, CDR1 is SGHTA and CDR2 is FQGNSA. The CDR3 is made up of 14 amino acids. CDR3 sequence (DNA): TGTGCCAGCAGCTGGAATTTGGCGGGAGCGTGGGAGTTCTTC. Translated, it gives CASSWNLAGAWEFF. Combining the CDR3 with reference TRBV7-2 and TRBJ2-1 gives the whole variable domain GAGVSQSPSNKVTEKGKDVELRCDPISGHTALYWYRQSLGQGLEFLIYFQGNSAPDKSGLPSDRFSAERTGGSVSTLTIQRTQQEDSAVYLCASSWNLAGAWEFFGPGTRLTVL.

The chain links TRBV2 to TRBJ2-2; a possible D gene is TRBD1 (6 bases). Trimming pared 6 bases from V and 6 bases from J, leaving 11 bases between. The CDR3 totals 13 residues. Germline V CDR1 and CDR2: SNHLY, FYNNEI. CDR3 in amino acids: CASRTGRAGELFF. The CDR3 region has the DNA TGTGCCAGCAGGACAGGAAGGGCCGGGGAGCTGTTTTTT.

This rearrangement joins TRBV18 to TRBJ1-1; no reliable D call. From germline, CDR1 is KGHSH and CDR2 LQKENI. V was pared by 2 bases and J by 5 bases, with 9 bases between. The CDR3 loop spans 13 amino acids. The chain's CDR3 is CASSPKGDTEAFF. In DNA form, the CDR3 reads TGTGCCAGCTCACCAAAGGGAGATACTGAAGCTTTCTTT.

This clone has only a few counts. This chain links TRBV30 with TRBJ1-5, with TRBD1 matching over 8 bases. CDR1 GTSNPN and CDR2 SVGIG come from the germline V gene (reference sequence). The CDR3 extends over 14 amino acids. V was clipped by 5 bases and J by 3 bases; unmatched bases: 6. Written as DNA, the CDR3 is TGTGCCTGGCAGACAGGGGAGCTCAATCAGCCCCAGCATTTT. Translating it yields CAWQTGELNQPQHF.

CDR3 loop: CASSPISYEQYF. Written as DNA, the CDR3 is TGTGCCAGCTCACCTATCTCCTACGAGCAGTACTTC. This rearrangement joins TRBV18 to TRBJ2-7, with D uncertain. Trimming took off 3 bases at V and 0 bases at J, with 3 bases between the two ends. Germline CDR1 KGHSH, CDR2 LQKENI. The CDR3 is 12 residues long.

For this clone: At one of its ends the junction is not consistent with the germline gene, which may arise from a read error. The chain has TRBV11-3 and TRBJ1-1, with D tentatively TRBD1 (5 bases). In germline, CDR1 is SGHNT, CDR2 YENEEA. The CDR3 covers 13 residues. CDR3 sequence (DNA): TGTGCCAGCAGCAAGGGCGCAGGGACTGGAGCTTTCTTT. Amino acid sequence: CASSKGAGTGAFF.

The chain employs TRBV7-3 and TRBJ2-2; 10 bases are shared with TRBD2. The CDR3 length is 17 residues. From germline, CDR1 is SGHTA and CDR2 FQGTGA. V was pared by 5 bases and J by 6 bases, with 12 bases of the junction left unmatched. The CDR3 bases are TGTGCCAGCAGCCTCATGCCCGCTAGCGGGAGCTCCGGGGAGCTGTTTTTT. The encoded protein is CASSLMPASGSSGELFF.

The gene calls are TRBV7-2 and TRBJ2-7; 8 bases agree with TRBD2. Germline loops: CDR1 SGHTA, CDR2 FQGNSA. This CDR3 comprises 15 residues. V lost 4 bases and J lost 3; bases outside the gene matches: 8. The chain's CDR3 is CASSSYPGLGYEQYF. The CDR3 DNA follows: TGTGCCAGCAGCTCATACCCGGGACTAGGCTACGAGCAGTACTTC. Filled out from reference TRBV7-2 and TRBJ2-7, the complete variable domain reads GAGVSQSPSNKVTEKGKDVELRCDPISGHTALYWYRQSLGQGLEFLIYFQGNSAPDKSGLPSDRFSAERTGGSVSTLTIQRTQQEDSAVYLCASSSYPGLGYEQYFGPGTRLTVT.

The chain uses TRBV28 and TRBJ2-3, with 8 bases matching TRBD2. The CDR3 covers 16 residues. J gave up 4 bases and V 3 bases, and 9 bases lay outside the gene matches. Per germline, CDR1 MDHEN and CDR2 SYDVKM. The CDR3 coding sequence is TGTGCCAGCAGTTTCCCCAGCGGGAGAGGCGCAGATACGCAGTATTTT. This gives the protein CASSFPSGRGADTQYF.

The chain employs TRBV18 and TRBJ2-5, with 9 bases that match TRBD1. Per germline, CDR1 KGHSH and CDR2 LQKENI. Trimming removed 3 bases from V and 2 bases from J; junction bases left unmatched: 4. This CDR3 is 15 amino acids long. This CDR3 is CASSPGTGLQETQYF. The CDR3 DNA reads as TGTGCCAGCTCACCCGGGACAGGGCTGCAAGAGACCCAGTACTTC.

This chain links TRBV13 with TRBJ2-7; TRBD1 matches at 8 bases. The germline V gene encodes CDR1 PRHDT and CDR2 FYEKMQ (reference sequence). CDR3 size: 15 residues. The V and J ends lost 4 bases and 4 bases, in that order; junction bases with no gene match: 9. The CDR3 reads CASSSRVDRAYEQYF. CDR3 bases: TGTGCCAGCAGCTCTAGGGTGGACAGGGCATACGAGCAGTACTTC.

This clone was seen only once. The J gene is TRBJ2-7, the V gene TRBV5-1; D possibly corresponds to TRBD1 (5 bases). Germline-derived CDR1 and CDR2 are SGHRS and YFSETQ. The CDR3 sequence is 16 residues long. V was trimmed by 4 bases and J by 0 bases, leaving 17 bases between them. The CDR3 nucleotides read TGCGCCAGCAGCCCCTACGAGACAGTGCTCTCCTACGAGCAGTACTTC. Protein product: CASSPYETVLSYEQYF.

The V call is TRBV27, the J call TRBJ2-7; 9 nucleotides align to TRBD1. This CDR3 has 13 residues. Trimming at V came to 7 bases and at J to 6 bases, leaving 7 bases not matched to a gene. The germline CDR1 and CDR2 sequences are MNHEY and SMNVEV (reference sequence). CDR3 DNA: TGTGCCAGCACCAGGACAGGGGCACGCGAGCAGTACTTC. It encodes CASTRTGAREQYF.

The chain is built from TRBV6-6 and TRBJ1-1; TRBD1 agrees at 7 bases. The germline V gene encodes CDR1 MNHNY and CDR2 SVGAGI (reference sequence). V lost 2 bases, J lost 3 bases, and 6 bases stayed unmatched. The CDR3 is 15 residues long. DNA of the CDR3: TGTGCCAGCAGTTACAGACAGGGTACGGACACTGAAGCTTTCTTT. Translation: CASSYRQGTDTEAFF.

The chain recombines TRBV15 with TRBJ2-7, with D unclear. Germline CDR1 is LNHNV and CDR2 is YYDKDF (reference sequence). The CDR3 spans 14 residues. Trimming took off 0 bases at V and 4 bases at J, with 10 bases between the two ends. The CDR3 reads CATSRDITPYEQYF. The DNA of the CDR3 is TGTGCCACCAGCAGAGATATCACACCTTACGAGCAGTACTTC.

Turning to this clone: An end of the junction does not agree with germline; a read error may underlie this. The chain links TRBV25-1 to TRBJ1-4; weak D call: TRBD1 (5 bases). This CDR3 contains 11 residues. Germline CDR1 is MGHDK and CDR2 is SYGVNS. Written as DNA, the CDR3 is TGTGCCACCCAGGGAAGTGAAAAGCTGTTTTTT. Encoded protein: CATQGSEKLFF.

The rearrangement joins TRBV7-2 to TRBJ2-7; TRBD2 matches at 7 bases. Germline CDR1 SGHTA, CDR2 FQGNSA. This CDR3 contains 14 residues. Trimming at V came to 3 bases and at J to 4 bases, leaving 6 bases not matched to a gene. CDR3: CASSFRGSRYEQYF. CDR3 coding DNA: TGTGCCAGCAGCTTCCGCGGGAGTAGGTACGAGCAGTACTTC.

The chain employs TRBV23-1 and TRBJ2-3; TRBD2 is a possible D gene (7 bases). TRBV23-1 is identified as an open reading frame with a role that is uncertain. Trimming shortened V by 5 bases and J by 1 base, and 22 bases separated the two germline ends. This CDR3 comprises 18 residues. The CDR3 DNA follows: TGCGCCAGCAGTGGGGGGGCGTATGGGGCGGGCGGCACAGATACGCAGTATTTT. This codes for CASSGGAYGAGGTDTQYF.

The chain links TRBV30 to TRBJ2-7; 8 bases are shared with TRBD1. Looked up from germline, CDR1 is GTSNPN and CDR2 is SVGIG (reference sequence). J gave up 7 bases and V 4 bases, and 3 bases lay outside the gene matches. The CDR3 loop spans 11 amino acids. The CDR3: CAWTGGIEQYF. The CDR3 DNA follows: TGTGCCTGGACAGGGGGCATTGAGCAGTACTTC.

The chain couples TRBV15 to TRBJ2-7, with D possibly matching TRBD1 (6 bases). There are 14 residues in the CDR3. Germline V gene sequence: CDR1 LNHNV, CDR2 YYDKDF (reference sequence). With 9 bases removed from V and 0 bases from J, the gap between germline ends came to 15 bases. CDR3 sequence reads: CATTEGVSSYEQYF. CDR3 coding DNA: TGTGCCACGACCGAGGGGGTAAGCTCCTACGAGCAGTACTTC. Full variable domain (outside the CDR3, taken from reference TRBV15 and TRBJ2-7): DAMVIQNPRYQVTQFGKPVTLSCSQTLNHNVMYWYQQKSSQAPKLLFHYYDKDFNNEADTPDNFQSRRPNTSFCFLDIRSPGLGDTAMYLCATTEGVSSYEQYFGPGTRLTVT.

The chain has TRBV6-1 and TRBJ1-1; 8 positions match TRBD1. The V gene end was trimmed by 2 bases and the J gene end by 4 bases; junction bases not matched to a gene: 9. The CDR3 runs to 16 residues. Germline CDR1 is MNHNS and CDR2 is SASEGT. Here the CDR3 reads CASSETLNRGFTEAFF. In DNA form, the CDR3 reads TGTGCCAGCAGTGAAACATTGAACAGGGGGTTCACTGAAGCTTTCTTT.

The V gene is TRBV9, the J gene TRBJ1-1; possibly TRBD1 for D (5 bases). Deletions cut 0 bases from V and 10 bases from J, with 13 bases between. CDR3 length: 13 amino acids. From germline, CDR1 is SGDLS and CDR2 YYNGEE. The CDR3 nucleotides read TGTGCCAGCAGCGTAGAATCTCCAGGGCGAGCTTTCTTT. Protein product: CASSVESPGRAFF.